Below, 8 T cell receptor beta chains from the same sample are listed, as sequenced in a study of T cells in Graves' hyperthyroidism and ophthalmopathy. Amplified regions were TCR beta CDR3 sequences from RNA transcripts. RT-PCR in the first round (using the HTBI primer set) targeted the TCR CDR3. MiXCR was run by TCRdb on the multiplex PCR reads, yielding one entry per CDR3 protein. Of roughly 710,000 distinct CDR3 sequences listed, 35% are singletons. Material: blood. The receptor source for this set is a woman between 40 and 50 years old with Graves' hyperthyroidism.

With respect to this clonotype: A much more abundant neighbour one base away suggests this may be a read error. The chain uses TRBV19 and TRBJ1-5; tentative D call: TRBD1 (5 bases). V was pared by 9 bases and J by 0 bases, with 12 bases between. This CDR3 comprises 14 residues. Germline V gene lookup returns CDR1 LNHDA and CDR2 SQIVND (reference sequence). CDR3 sequence reads: CASVGPNSNQPQHF. In nucleotides, the CDR3 is TGTGCCAGCGTGGGACCGAATAGCAATCAGCCCCAGCATTTT.

This clonotype was seen repeatedly, ten times or more. This CDR3 is CASSPRQRITEAFF. The DNA for the CDR3 is TGTGCCAGCAGCCCGAGGCAGCGGATCACTGAAGCTTTCTTT. This chain links TRBV14 with TRBJ1-1; D is unclear. With 4 bases removed from V and 4 bases from J, the gap between germline ends came to 13 bases. Germline CDR1 is SGHDN and CDR2 is FVKESK. The CDR3 loop spans 14 amino acids. Full variable domain (outside the CDR3, taken from reference TRBV14 and TRBJ1-1): EAGVTQFPSHSVIEKGQTVTLRCDPISGHDNLYWYRRVMGKEIKFLLHFVKESKQDESGMPNNRFLAERTGGTYSTLKVQPAELEDSGVYFCASSPRQRITEAFFGQGTRLTVV.

The table lists this clonotype with many counts. The chain links TRBV7-2 to TRBJ2-7; 9 nucleotides match TRBD1. Germline V gene sequence: CDR1 SGHTA, CDR2 FQGNSA. J lost 0 bases, V lost 5 bases, and 8 bases had no gene match. CDR3 length equals 16 residues. The DNA of the CDR3 is TGTGCCAGCAGCCTTGCCGGGGACAGGGTCTCCTACGAGCAGTACTTC. Protein: CASSLAGDRVSYEQYF.

V usage is TRBV10-3 and J usage is TRBJ1-5, with a weak D call TRBD1 (5 bases). V was clipped by 6 bases and J by 4 bases, with 10 bases between them. CDR1 and CDR2 from the germline V gene are ENHRY and SYGVKD. The CDR3 runs to 13 residues. In DNA form, the CDR3 reads TGTGCCATCAGACAGGCACGGAATCAGCCCCAGCATTTT. It codes for CAIRQARNQPQHF.

The chain combines TRBV10-3 with TRBJ1-4, with 8 bases lining up with TRBD1. The CDR3 is made up of 15 amino acids. With 6 bases clipped from V and 4 bases from J, the junction kept 7 bases outside the gene matches. Germline V lookup: CDR1 ENHRY, CDR2 SYGVKD. CDR3 region: CAIRPGTGFNEKLFF. CDR3 in DNA: TGTGCCATCAGACCCGGGACAGGATTTAATGAAAAACTGTTTTTT.

The chain has TRBV7-2 and TRBJ2-5; TRBD2 agrees at 16 bases. The CDR3 totals 20 residues. V gave up 5 bases and J gave up 2 bases; unmatched junction bases: 14. The germline V gene has CDR1 SGHTA and CDR2 FQGNSA. This CDR3 is CASSPGTSGGASVYQETQYF. The CDR3 DNA reads TGTGCCAGCAGCCCCGGGACTAGCGGGGGGGCTTCAGTCTATCAAGAGACCCAGTACTTC.

V is TRBV2 and J is TRBJ1-5; tentative D call: TRBD1 (5 bases). V lost 3 bases and J 3 bases, leaving 9 bases between the germline ends. The CDR3 sequence is 14 residues long. CDR1 is SNHLY and CDR2 is FYNNEI in the germline V gene. CDR3 residues: CASSDWGDNQPQHF. Here the CDR3 DNA reads TGTGCCAGCAGTGATTGGGGGGACAATCAGCCCCAGCATTTT.

The genes are TRBV25-1 and TRBJ2-7, with D perhaps given as TRBD1 or TRBD2 (5 bases each). Trimming took off 4 bases at V and 2 bases at J, with 15 bases between the two ends. CDR3 length: 15 residues. Germline CDR1 MGHDK, CDR2 SYGVNS. The CDR3 DNA reads as TGTGCCAGCAGTGCTAGAGGGACGGAAGCCTACGAGCAGTACTTC. This codes for CASSARGTEAYEQYF.